Listed below are T cell receptor beta chains from one sample, sequenced in a study of CD8 T cells in ankylosing spondylitis. TCRdb re-called the 5' RACE reads with MiXCR, one entry per CDR3 protein. Found here are about 36,000 distinct CDR3 sequences, 13% of them singletons; the top ten hold less than 35%. Specimen: synovial fluid, either unsorted or a sorted T cell fraction (not recorded which). The receptors come from a male donor with ankylosing spondylitis. The CDR3 runs from the conserved cysteine through the conserved F or W. A D gene is named only where the DNA matches it firmly. The size of a clone is reported for some rows only, either as once, few or many, or as a class for expanded clones.

clone_size: -
d_call: TRBD2
j_call: TRBJ2-5
v_call: TRBV7-9
cdr3_nt: TGTGCCAGCAGCTTAATGGGAGCGGGGGGTCTCCAAGAGACCCAGTACTTC
cdr3_aa: CASSLMGAGGLQETQYF

clone_size: many
d_call: -
j_call: TRBJ2-2
v_call: TRBV2
cdr3_nt: TGTGCCACCCGAGCTACCGCCGGGGAGCTGTTTTTT
cdr3_aa: CATRATAGELFF

clone_size: -
d_call: -
j_call: TRBJ2-5
v_call: TRBV6-1
cdr3_nt: TGTGCCAGCAGTGTATTGGGGGGAAAAGAGACCCAGTACTTC
cdr3_aa: CASSVLGGKETQYF

clone_size: -
d_call: TRBD1
j_call: TRBJ1-1
v_call: TRBV25-1
cdr3_nt: TGTGCCAGCAGTGAATGGGACAGCCAGAACACTGAAGCTTTCTTT
cdr3_aa: CASSEWDSQNTEAFF

clone_size: many
d_call: TRBD2
j_call: TRBJ2-1
v_call: TRBV7-9
cdr3_nt: TGTGCCAGCAGCTTGACTAGCGGGTGGTTTGAGCAGTTCTTC
cdr3_aa: CASSLTSGWFEQFF

clone_size: -
d_call: -
j_call: TRBJ2-7
v_call: TRBV6-2/TRBV6-3
cdr3_nt: TGTGCCAGCACACGGGGCGATTCGAGCGAGCAGTACTTC
cdr3_aa: CASTRGDSSEQYF

clone_size: many
d_call: -
j_call: TRBJ2-1
v_call: TRBV4-3
cdr3_nt: TGCGCCAGCAGCCAAGATCTTGGTGGGTACGAGCAGTTCTTC
cdr3_aa: CASSQDLGGYEQFF

clone_size: few
d_call: -
j_call: TRBJ1-2
v_call: TRBV7-9
cdr3_nt: TGTGCCAGCAGCTTAGCTACCGGGACACCACTCTATGGCTACACCTTC
cdr3_aa: CASSLATGTPLYGYTF

clone_size: -
d_call: -
j_call: TRBJ1-1
v_call: TRBV5-1
cdr3_nt: TGCGCCAGCAGCTTGAGCCCCTCGACAGCGAACACTGAAGCTTTCTTT
cdr3_aa: CASSLSPSTANTEAFF

clone_size: -
d_call: TRBD1
j_call: TRBJ2-7
v_call: TRBV12-3/TRBV12-4
cdr3_nt: TGTGCCAGCAGCAGGACAGGGACCTACGAGCAGTACTTC
cdr3_aa: CASSRTGTYEQYF

clone_size: few
d_call: TRBD1
j_call: TRBJ2-3
v_call: TRBV6-4
cdr3_nt: TGTGCCAGCAGTGCCGAGGGGGCAGGAGATACGCAGTATTTT
cdr3_aa: CASSAEGAGDTQYF

clone_size: -
d_call: TRBD1
j_call: TRBJ2-2
v_call: TRBV11-2
cdr3_nt: TGTGCCAGCAGCTTAGTGATTGGCAGTGGGACAGGAAGGAACACCGGGGAGCTGTTTTTT
cdr3_aa: CASSLVIGSGTGRNTGELFF

clone_size: many
d_call: -
j_call: TRBJ2-1
v_call: TRBV30
cdr3_nt: TGTGCCTGGAGGGATAGCGGTTACAATGAGCAGTTCTTC
cdr3_aa: CAWRDSGYNEQFF

clone_size: -
d_call: TRBD1
j_call: TRBJ2-1
v_call: TRBV6-2/TRBV6-3
cdr3_nt: TGTGCCAGTTTGACATTCAGACAGGGGTTTAATGAGCAGTTCTTC
cdr3_aa: CASLTFRQGFNEQFF

clone_size: few
d_call: -
j_call: TRBJ2-3
v_call: TRBV6-2/TRBV6-3
cdr3_nt: TGTGCCAGCAGTAATCCGACAGGCACAGATACGCAGTATTTT
cdr3_aa: CASSNPTGTDTQYF

clone_size: many
d_call: -
j_call: TRBJ2-1
v_call: TRBV27
cdr3_nt: TGTGCCAGCAGTTTATCATCGGGAGAATGGGATGAGCAGTTCTTC
cdr3_aa: CASSLSSGEWDEQFF

clone_size: few
d_call: -
j_call: TRBJ1-2
v_call: TRBV7-9
cdr3_nt: TGTGCCAGCACCGGAACGGGTAGGGGCTACACCTTC
cdr3_aa: CASTGTGRGYTF

clone_size: -
d_call: -
j_call: TRBJ1-1
v_call: TRBV18
cdr3_nt: TGTGCCAGCTCACCCGACAGAGGCATGAACACTGAAGCTTTCTTT
cdr3_aa: CASSPDRGMNTEAFF

clone_size: -
d_call: -
j_call: TRBJ2-7
v_call: TRBV5-1
cdr3_nt: TGCGCCAGCAGCTACCGACCGCCGTGGATCGGCGAGCAGTACTTC
cdr3_aa: CASSYRPPWIGEQYF

clone_size: many
d_call: -
j_call: TRBJ1-2
v_call: TRBV5-1
cdr3_nt: TGCGCCAGCAGCTTGTACCCAGGGGAACATGGCTACACCTTC
cdr3_aa: CASSLYPGEHGYTF

clone_size: few
d_call: -
j_call: TRBJ1-2
v_call: TRBV27
cdr3_nt: TGTGCCAGCAGCCTCATGATGGGGGGCTATGGCTACACCTTC
cdr3_aa: CASSLMMGGYGYTF

clone_size: -
d_call: -
j_call: TRBJ2-1
v_call: TRBV5-1
cdr3_nt: TGCGCCAGCAGTTTAGCGGAACCCTACAATGAGCAGTTCTTC
cdr3_aa: CASSLAEPYNEQFF

clone_size: -
d_call: -
j_call: TRBJ2-2
v_call: TRBV4-1
cdr3_nt: TGCGCCAGCAGCCTATCGGGATTAGCGGTCACCGGGGAGCTGTTTTTT
cdr3_aa: CASSLSGLAVTGELFF

clone_size: few
d_call: -
j_call: TRBJ2-1
v_call: TRBV4-3
cdr3_nt: TGCGCCAGCAGTCCGGGCCTCGGGACCAATGAGCAGTTCTTC
cdr3_aa: CASSPGLGTNEQFF

clone_size: -
d_call: TRBD2
j_call: TRBJ2-7
v_call: TRBV4-2
cdr3_nt: TGTGCCAGCAGCCCCCAGGGGACTAGCGCTTCCTACGAGCAGTACTTC
cdr3_aa: CASSPQGTSASYEQYF

clone_size: -
d_call: -
j_call: TRBJ2-3
v_call: TRBV7-2
cdr3_nt: TGTGCCAGCAGCCCCAGGGGTAGCGGAACAGATACGCAGTATTTT
cdr3_aa: CASSPRGSGTDTQYF

clone_size: -
d_call: -
j_call: TRBJ2-4
v_call: TRBV23-1
cdr3_nt: TGCGCCAGCAGTCCCCCGGTAGCCAAAAACATTCAGTACTTC
cdr3_aa: CASSPPVAKNIQYF

clone_size: -
d_call: -
j_call: TRBJ2-1
v_call: TRBV4-3
cdr3_nt: TGCGCCAGCAGCCAAGATGGAGGGCTCAATGAGCAGTTCTTC
cdr3_aa: CASSQDGGLNEQFF

clone_size: -
d_call: -
j_call: TRBJ2-2
v_call: TRBV11-2
cdr3_nt: TGTGCCAGCAGCAGAAGGGCAGCCACCGGGGAGCTGTTTTTT
cdr3_aa: CASSRRAATGELFF

clone_size: -
d_call: -
j_call: TRBJ2-6
v_call: TRBV5-6
cdr3_nt: TGTGCCAGCCAAATTGTTGGCAGGGGAAGTTTTGAGGCCAACGTCCTGACTTTC
cdr3_aa: CASQIVGRGSFEANVLTF

clone_size: -
d_call: TRBD1
j_call: TRBJ1-6
v_call: TRBV7-9
cdr3_nt: TGTGCCAGCAGCCCACCGGGACAGCCGAATTCACCCCTCCACTTT
cdr3_aa: CASSPPGQPNSPLHF

clone_size: -
d_call: -
j_call: TRBJ2-3
v_call: TRBV5-4
cdr3_nt: TGTGCCAGCAGCTTGTCGAGATCTCCAGATACGCAGTATTTT
cdr3_aa: CASSLSRSPDTQYF

clone_size: few
d_call: -
j_call: TRBJ2-5
v_call: TRBV5-6
cdr3_nt: TGTGCCAGCAGCTTATCGGAGACCCAGTACTTC
cdr3_aa: CASSLSETQYF

clone_size: few
d_call: TRBD1
j_call: TRBJ2-7
v_call: TRBV27
cdr3_nt: TGTGCCAGCAGTTTATATGGGACAGTTAGCTCCTACGAGCAGTACTTC
cdr3_aa: CASSLYGTVSSYEQYF

clone_size: -
d_call: -
j_call: TRBJ1-1
v_call: TRBV28
cdr3_nt: TGTGCCAGCAGTTACCCTCTGGATGAAGCTTTCTTT
cdr3_aa: CASSYPLDEAFF

clone_size: -
d_call: -
j_call: TRBJ1-6
v_call: TRBV5-5
cdr3_nt: TGTGCCAGCAGCTGGGGGAGCAGGACCTATAATTCACCCCTCCACTTT
cdr3_aa: CASSWGSRTYNSPLHF

clone_size: many
d_call: -
j_call: TRBJ2-1
v_call: TRBV7-8
cdr3_nt: TGTGCCAGCAGCTTAATGGGGAGCTCCTACAATGAGCAGTTCTTC
cdr3_aa: CASSLMGSSYNEQFF

clone_size: many
d_call: -
j_call: TRBJ2-7
v_call: TRBV28
cdr3_nt: TGTGCCACCCATTCTACCCGGTGGGACTACGAGCAGTACTTC
cdr3_aa: CATHSTRWDYEQYF

clone_size: many
d_call: TRBD1
j_call: TRBJ1-1
v_call: TRBV5-1
cdr3_nt: TGCGCCAGCAGCTTGGCTCGGACAGGTGAAGCTTTCTTT
cdr3_aa: CASSLARTGEAFF

clone_size: many
d_call: -
j_call: TRBJ2-7
v_call: TRBV20-1
cdr3_nt: TGCAGCATTATCGCGGACGACTCCTACGAGCAGTACTTC
cdr3_aa: CSIIADDSYEQYF

clone_size: -
d_call: TRBD1
j_call: TRBJ2-5
v_call: TRBV28
cdr3_nt: TGTGCCAGCAGGAAAAGACAGGGGTGGGAGACCCAGTACTTC
cdr3_aa: CASRKRQGWETQYF

clone_size: few
d_call: -
j_call: TRBJ1-4
v_call: TRBV18
cdr3_nt: TGTGCCAGCTCAGAAGAGATGGGGATCGATGAAAAACTGTTTTTT
cdr3_aa: CASSEEMGIDEKLFF